This T cell receptor (beta chain) was found in a study of CD8+ T cells in alopecia areata (dated by TCRdb to the late 2010s). Study-wide context: The treated patients, all with moderate-to-severe alopecia areata, were enrolled in an open-label pilot trial of oral tofacitinib given at 5 to 10 mg twice daily. To study T cell clonal expansion in alopecia areata, the researchers applied high-throughput TCRbeta sequencing to both the C3H/HeJ mouse model and human patients. Human TCRbeta sequencing covered scalp tissue and sorted CD4+ and CD8+ peripheral blood T cells from patchy and totalis/universalis alopecia areata patients and healthy controls. Patients on tofacitinib were biopsied at baseline and after 4 and 24 weeks of treatment, and several of the patients also had a later scalp biopsy. Amplification of TCRbeta CDR3 regions was done by immunoSEQ multiplex PCR using 35 Vbeta forward primers and 13 Jbeta reverse primers. Tofacitinib was administered for 6 to 18 months, and 6 months of follow-up off drug were then conducted to assess delayed response and recurrence. Clonality in the scalp was compared among normal scalp (n=4), patchy alopecia areata scalp (n=8), and alopecia totalis/universalis scalp (n=8). The RNA source kit depended on sample type: the PAXgene miRNA kit for fixed scalp, the miRNeasy kit for PBMCs, and the RNeasy kit for mouse skin. Disease severity in treated patients was measured with the SALT score, which quantifies the percentage of affected scalp surface area.

In regard to this clone: The antigen this receptor binds is unknown. A read error is the likely source, as a far larger clone sits one nucleotide away.

Findings and caveats that apply to the study as a whole: Tofacitinib significantly decreased scalp clonality and the number of expanded CD8+ clones among the top 100 scalp clones. Lesional scalp, especially in alopecia totalis/universalis, showed higher clonality and more expanded CD8+ clones than normal scalp, suggesting antigenic drive. Compared with mice, TCR sequences shared between patients were less clear, possibly partly because of HLA diversity across the patient population. Unlike mouse skin, where gammadelta T cells dominate, normal human skin contains resident alphabeta T cells that get sequenced too, which complicates analysis of the scalp TCR repertoire. The treated cohort was small, with a single nonresponder, so links between baseline CD8+ expansion and response need larger studies. Many expanded lesional clones persisted in scalp and blood during tofacitinib treatment, which may partly explain relapse after stopping treatment.

Library generation was performed with the immunoSEQ multiplex PCR assay. RNA was extracted from all samples and reverse transcribed into cDNA as template for TCR sequencing. SuperScript III was used to make first-strand cDNA, primed with a 2:1 mix of oligo-dT and random hexamers. A synthetic immune receptor repertoire was used to assess amplification bias, and residual bias was removed computationally. As for the authors' bioinformatics: Raw reads were preprocessed to remove errors, and CDR3 was defined according to IMGT conventions as the region from the conserved cysteine to phenylalanine. Clonality was computed by normalizing Shannon entropy by log2 of the number of productive unique TCRs and subtracting the result from 1. Whether scalp clones were CD4 or CD8 was inferred by matching scalp TCRbeta sequences against CD4 and CD8 repertoires sorted from blood. Sourced from immuneACCESS, this table was stored by TCRdb with only in-frame sequences that have V and J called. A share of the clones is absent; for the studies checked, an unresolved V gene accounts for under half, and the remainder has no known explanation. Clone size and V and J calls were adopted from that table, with D and trimming inferred from the DNA. The sample table lists roughly 100,000 clones, 44% of them with a count of one. The biggest ten clones account for around 18% of the sample.

Reading the label with the study, this specimen's time point is: 24 weeks on oral tofacitinib. Reading the label with the study, this specimen's treatment or condition is: oral pan-JAK inhibitor, 5-10 mg twice daily. From alopecia areata patients, peripheral blood was collected along with lesional scalp punch biopsies. PBMCs were separated by density centrifugation and stained for CD3, CD4 and CD8, after which CD4+ and CD8+ T cells were sorted on a FACSAria. The sequences come from CD8+ T cells sorted from blood, collected at week 24, from a patient treated with tofacitinib. The receptor comes from a human donor with alopecia areata.

This receptor has the CDR3 CASSQGASGTDNEQFF. Read as DNA, the sequence is TGTGCCAGCAGCCAAGGGGCTAGCGGGACAGACAATGAGCAGTTCTTC. The chain couples TRBV4-2 to TRBJ2-1; 9 nucleotides in the junction match TRBD2. There are 16 amino acids in the CDR3, from cysteine to phenylalanine inclusive. Just CDR3 DNA is preserved here, 48 bases in frame from base 1. V trim: 1 base; J trim: 5 bases; unmatched bases: 6. The germline V gene sets CDR1 to LGHNA and CDR2 to YNFKEQ.